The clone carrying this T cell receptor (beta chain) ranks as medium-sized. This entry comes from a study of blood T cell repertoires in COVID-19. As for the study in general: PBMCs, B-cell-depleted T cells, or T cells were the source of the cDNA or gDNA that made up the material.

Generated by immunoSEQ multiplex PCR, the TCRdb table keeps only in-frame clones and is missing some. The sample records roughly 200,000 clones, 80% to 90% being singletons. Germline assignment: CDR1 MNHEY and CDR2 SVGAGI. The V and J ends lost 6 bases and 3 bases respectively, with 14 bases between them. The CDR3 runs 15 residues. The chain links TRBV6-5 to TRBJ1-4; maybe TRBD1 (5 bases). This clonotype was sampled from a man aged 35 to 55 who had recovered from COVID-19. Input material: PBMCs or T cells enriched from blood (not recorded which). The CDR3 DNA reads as TGTGCCAGCAGGGGGGGTAACACTCCTAATGAAAAACTGTTTTTT. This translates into CASRGGNTPNEKLFF.